This T cell receptor beta chain was recovered during a study of cytomegalovirus exposure and HLA in healthy donors. The PCR was carried out with 60 Vbeta primers and 13 Jbeta primers. The assay was immunoSEQ multiplex PCR, and TCRdb's table has in-frame clones only and misses some. The repertoire has approximately 260,000 clones, about four fifths of them found once; the top ten carry roughly 2%. Per the germline V gene, CDR1 is SGHRS and CDR2 is YFSETQ. The CDR3 runs to 16 residues. V dropped 1 base and J dropped 2 bases, with 13 bases sitting between them. Study-wide points: Available immune exposure information was restricted to CMV serostatus only.

With regard to this clone: Its antigen remains unidentified.

Source material: PBMCs. V and J are TRBV5-1 and TRBJ2-1, with D perhaps matching TRBD2 (6 bases). The receptor comes from a middle-aged woman in good health and CMV-seropositive. Here the CDR3 reads CASSLLIGLTYNEQFF. The CDR3, as DNA: TGCGCCAGCAGCTTGCTCATAGGACTAACCTACAATGAGCAGTTCTTC.